The rows below give T cell receptor beta chains drawn from one sample of a study of T cell responses to AZD1222 COVID-19 vaccine. The data were produced by immunoSEQ multiplex PCR, yet TCRdb's version contains in-frame clones alone and is incomplete. This table has fewer than 150,000 clones, around 90% appearing once. The sample was peripheral blood, taken 28 days after the second AZD1222 dose. These receptors were obtained from an adult who received the AZD1222 COVID-19 vaccine. Both conserved end residues are trimmed from each CDR3.

v_call cdr3_aa
TRBV5-4 ASNPTSGGTLNTQY
TRBV28 ASSSAGELF
TRBV2 ASSRRGGSYNSPLH
TRBV5-4 ASSFSDLGRNSPLH
TRBV5-6 ASSLELRGRINEQY
TRBV25-1 ASSSYNSPLH
TRBV2 ASSVGLTVSEQY
TRBV6-5 ASRKTRGDTEAF
TRBV4-3 ASSQDSSAGEQY
TRBV3-1/TRBV3-2 ASSQDWTQITF
TRBV28 ASRMNREGPMGYT
TRBV2 ASSESRSRFYSNQPQH
TRBV24-1 ATSGRRAGDYNEQF
TRBV6-1 ASSEGTGAGANVLT
TRBV2 ARKSGTANTGELF
TRBV7-8 ASSLGGFEKLF
TRBV28 ATDLGANVLT
TRBV30 AWDQGDYGYT
TRBV7-2 ASSVDPGLVETQY
TRBV24-1 ATRGARNTDTQY
TRBV5-1 ASSQASGGLYEQY
TRBV6-1 ASSGGTGLSSGNTIY
TRBV30 AWISPNGETQY
TRBV13 ASSLGQGSEAF
TRBV4-1 ASSPLAVGYNEQF
TRBV5-6 ASSTTRGPYEQY
TRBV7-9 ASSLRDGSNEKLF
TRBV11-3 ASSSRRGGVNTEAF
TRBV6-5 ASGPGWGVNYGYT
TRBV2 ASGKTANSGNTIY
TRBV7-8 ASSPDWMNTEAF
TRBV6-2/TRBV6-3 ASTPDRAGAENTIY